This T cell receptor beta chain stems from a study of shared clonotypes between healthy human individuals. Study-level points and caveats: Rarefaction revealed incomplete sorted-subset sequencing despite large depth.

Per the germline V gene, CDR1 is SGDLS and CDR2 is YYNGEE. The CDR3 runs 12 residues. Trimming took 3 bases from V and 5 from J, leaving 8 bases between them. Remarks on this clone: Its antigen is unidentified. Other DNA sequences in this specimen translate into the identical CDR3.

Original processing notes: There were no quality scores in the junction-only immunoSEQ sequences, so filtering differed. This table comes from immunoSEQ multiplex PCR, and its TCRdb copy is limited to in-frame clones, with some not included. V and J calls plus clone size are reproduced from that table; the DNA served to infer D and trimming. In the table there are around 2,000,000 clones, approximately 94% of which are singletons. Terminally differentiated effector memory CD45RA+ cells were left out of the naive CD8 fraction, which was CD45RO-negative and positively selected for CCR7. The source is a man between 18 and 29 years old in good health. The rearrangement links TRBV9 to TRBJ1-2; D call uncertain. The sample was naive CD8+ T cells sorted from blood. The CDR3 coding sequence is TGTGCCAGCAGCGGAGATGGGTATGGCTACACCTTC. This translates into CASSGDGYGYTF.